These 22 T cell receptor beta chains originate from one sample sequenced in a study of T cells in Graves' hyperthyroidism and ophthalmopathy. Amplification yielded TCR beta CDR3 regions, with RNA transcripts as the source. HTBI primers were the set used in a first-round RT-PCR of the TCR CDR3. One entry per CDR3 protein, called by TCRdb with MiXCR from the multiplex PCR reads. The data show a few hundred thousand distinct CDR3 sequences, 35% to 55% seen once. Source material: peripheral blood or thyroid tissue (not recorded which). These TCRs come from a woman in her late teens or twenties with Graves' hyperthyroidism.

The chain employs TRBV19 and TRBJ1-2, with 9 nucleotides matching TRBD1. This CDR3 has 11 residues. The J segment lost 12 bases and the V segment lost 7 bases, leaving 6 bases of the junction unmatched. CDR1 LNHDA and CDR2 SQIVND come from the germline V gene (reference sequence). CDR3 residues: CASKRDRVNTF. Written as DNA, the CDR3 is TGTGCCAGTAAACGGGACAGGGTGAACACCTTC.

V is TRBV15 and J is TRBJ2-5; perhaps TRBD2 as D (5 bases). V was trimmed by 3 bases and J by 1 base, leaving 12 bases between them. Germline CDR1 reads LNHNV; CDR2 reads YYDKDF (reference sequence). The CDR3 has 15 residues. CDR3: CATSSVDGSQETQYF. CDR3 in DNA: TGTGCCACCAGCAGCGTGGATGGGAGCCAAGAGACCCAGTACTTC.

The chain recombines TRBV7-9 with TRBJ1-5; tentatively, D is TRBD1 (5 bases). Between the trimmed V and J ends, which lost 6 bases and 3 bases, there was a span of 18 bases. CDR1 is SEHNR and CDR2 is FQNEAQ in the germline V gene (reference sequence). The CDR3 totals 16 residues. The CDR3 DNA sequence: TGTGCCAGCAGAGATAGCGGGAGGGGCGCCAATCAGCCCCAGCATTTT. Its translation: CASRDSGRGANQPQHF.

The CDR3: CAKYSSGANVLTF. In nucleotides, the CDR3 is TGTGCCAAATACAGCTCTGGGGCCAACGTCCTGACTTTC. The chain carries TRBV2 and TRBJ2-6; no reliable D call. The V gene's germline CDR1 is SNHLY and CDR2 FYNNEI. Trimming removed 10 bases from V and 0 bases from J, with 7 bases in between. This CDR3 contains 13 residues.

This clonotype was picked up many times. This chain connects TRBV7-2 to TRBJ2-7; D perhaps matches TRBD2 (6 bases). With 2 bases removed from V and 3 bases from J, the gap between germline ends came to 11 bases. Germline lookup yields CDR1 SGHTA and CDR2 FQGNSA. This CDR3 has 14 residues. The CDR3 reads CASSLTSPYYEQYF. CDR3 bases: TGTGCCAGCAGCTTAACTAGCCCTTACTACGAGCAGTACTTC.

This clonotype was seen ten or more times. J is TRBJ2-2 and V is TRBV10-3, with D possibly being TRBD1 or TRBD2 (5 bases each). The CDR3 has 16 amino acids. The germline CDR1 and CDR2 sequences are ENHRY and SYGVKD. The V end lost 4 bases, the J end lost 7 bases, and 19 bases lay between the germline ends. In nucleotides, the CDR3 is TGTGCCATCAGTGCGGCCGGGACCAGAAAGGACGGGGAGCTGTTTTTT. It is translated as CAISAAGTRKDGELFF.

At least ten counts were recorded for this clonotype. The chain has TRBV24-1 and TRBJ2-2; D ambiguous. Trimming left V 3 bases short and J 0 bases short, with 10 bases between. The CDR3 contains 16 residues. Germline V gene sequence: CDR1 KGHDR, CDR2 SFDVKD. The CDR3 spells CATSDTAAANTGELFF. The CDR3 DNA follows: TGTGCCACCAGTGATACGGCAGCTGCGAACACCGGGGAGCTGTTTTTT.

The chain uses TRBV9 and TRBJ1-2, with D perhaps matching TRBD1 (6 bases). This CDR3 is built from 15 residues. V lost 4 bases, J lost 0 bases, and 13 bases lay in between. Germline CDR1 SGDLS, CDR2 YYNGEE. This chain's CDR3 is CASSPTGTPNYGYTF. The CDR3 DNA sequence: TGTGCCAGCAGCCCGACCGGGACACCTAACTATGGCTACACCTTC.

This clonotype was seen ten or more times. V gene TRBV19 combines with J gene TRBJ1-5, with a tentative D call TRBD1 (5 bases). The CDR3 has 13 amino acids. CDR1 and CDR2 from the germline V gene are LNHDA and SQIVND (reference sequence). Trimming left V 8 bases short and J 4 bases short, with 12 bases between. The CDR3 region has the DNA TGTGCCAGTTGGGGGGTATGGAATCAGCCCCAGCATTTT. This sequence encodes CASWGVWNQPQHF. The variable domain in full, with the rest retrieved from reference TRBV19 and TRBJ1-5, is DGGITQSPKYLFRKEGQNVTLSCEQNLNHDAMYWYRQDPGQGLRLIYYSQIVNDFQKGDIAEGYSVSREKKESFPLTVTSAQKNPTAFYLCASWGVWNQPQHFGDGTRLSIL.

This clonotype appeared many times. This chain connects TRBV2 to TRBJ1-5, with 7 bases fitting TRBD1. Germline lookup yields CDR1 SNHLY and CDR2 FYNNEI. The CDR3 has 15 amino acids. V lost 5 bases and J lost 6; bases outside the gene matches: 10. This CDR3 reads CASSLATGESQPQHF. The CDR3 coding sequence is TGTGCCAGCAGTCTAGCTACAGGGGAGAGTCAGCCCCAGCATTTT.

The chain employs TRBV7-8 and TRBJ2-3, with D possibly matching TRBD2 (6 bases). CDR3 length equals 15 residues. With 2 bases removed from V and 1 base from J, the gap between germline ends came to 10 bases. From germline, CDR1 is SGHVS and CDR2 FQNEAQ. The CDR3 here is CASSLQASGTDTQYF. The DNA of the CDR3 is TGTGCCAGCAGCTTACAGGCTAGCGGCACAGATACGCAGTATTTT.

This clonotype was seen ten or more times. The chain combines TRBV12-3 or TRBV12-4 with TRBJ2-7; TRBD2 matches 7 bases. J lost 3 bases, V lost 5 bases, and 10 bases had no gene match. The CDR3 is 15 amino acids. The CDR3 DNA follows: TGTGCCAGCAGTCTGGGGCGGGAGTTCGGCTACGAGCAGTACTTC. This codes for CASSLGREFGYEQYF.

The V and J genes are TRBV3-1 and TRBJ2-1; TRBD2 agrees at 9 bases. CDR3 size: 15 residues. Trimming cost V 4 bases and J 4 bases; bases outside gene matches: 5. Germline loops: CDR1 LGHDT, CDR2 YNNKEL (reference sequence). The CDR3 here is CASSPPAGGYNEQFF. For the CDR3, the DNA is TGTGCCAGCAGCCCTCCGGCGGGAGGGTACAATGAGCAGTTCTTC.

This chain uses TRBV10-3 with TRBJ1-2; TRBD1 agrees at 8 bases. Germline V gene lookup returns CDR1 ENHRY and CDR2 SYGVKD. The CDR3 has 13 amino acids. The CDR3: CARAAGGSYGYTF. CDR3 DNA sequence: TGTGCTAGAGCCGCAGGGGGCAGCTATGGCTACACCTTC.

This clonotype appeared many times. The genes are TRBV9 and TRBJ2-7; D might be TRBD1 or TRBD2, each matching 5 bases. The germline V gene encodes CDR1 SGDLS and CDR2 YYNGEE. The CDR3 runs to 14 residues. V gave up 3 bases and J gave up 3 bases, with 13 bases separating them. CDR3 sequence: CASSGRDGVYEQYF. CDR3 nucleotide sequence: TGTGCCAGCAGCGGAAGGGACGGCGTCTACGAGCAGTACTTC.

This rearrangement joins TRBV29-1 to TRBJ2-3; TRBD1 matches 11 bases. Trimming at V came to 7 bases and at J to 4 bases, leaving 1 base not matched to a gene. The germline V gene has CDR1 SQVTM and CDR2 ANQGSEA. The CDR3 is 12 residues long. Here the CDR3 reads CSGTGGADTQYF. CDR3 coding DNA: TGCAGCGGGACAGGGGGCGCAGATACGCAGTATTTT.

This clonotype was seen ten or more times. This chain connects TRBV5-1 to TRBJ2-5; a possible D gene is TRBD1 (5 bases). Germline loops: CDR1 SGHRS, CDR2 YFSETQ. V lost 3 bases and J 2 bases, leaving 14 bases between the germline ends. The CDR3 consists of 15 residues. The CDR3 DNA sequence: TGCGCCAGCAGCTCGGACCACAGGAGACAAGAGACCCAGTACTTC. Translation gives CASSSDHRRQETQYF.

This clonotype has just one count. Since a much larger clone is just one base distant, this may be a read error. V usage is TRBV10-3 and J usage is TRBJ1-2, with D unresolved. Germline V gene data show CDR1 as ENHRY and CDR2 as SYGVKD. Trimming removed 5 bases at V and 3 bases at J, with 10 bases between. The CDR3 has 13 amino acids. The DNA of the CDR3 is TGTGCCATCAGTACTGGCCGGGACTATGGCTACACCTTC. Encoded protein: CAISTGRDYGYTF.

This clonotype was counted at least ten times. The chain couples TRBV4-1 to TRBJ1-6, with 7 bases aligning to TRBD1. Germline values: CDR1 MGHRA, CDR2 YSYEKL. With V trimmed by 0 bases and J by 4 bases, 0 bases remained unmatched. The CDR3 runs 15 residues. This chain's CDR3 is CASSQEGQYNSPLHF. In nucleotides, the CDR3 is TGCGCCAGCAGCCAAGAGGGACAGTATAATTCACCCCTCCACTTT.

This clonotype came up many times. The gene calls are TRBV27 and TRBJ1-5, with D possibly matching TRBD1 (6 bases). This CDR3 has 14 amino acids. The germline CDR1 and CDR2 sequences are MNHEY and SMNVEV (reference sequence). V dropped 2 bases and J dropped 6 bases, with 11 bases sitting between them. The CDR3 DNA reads TGTGCCAGCAGTTTACCAGGGGCCGGTCAGCCCCAGCATTTT. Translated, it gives CASSLPGAGQPQHF.

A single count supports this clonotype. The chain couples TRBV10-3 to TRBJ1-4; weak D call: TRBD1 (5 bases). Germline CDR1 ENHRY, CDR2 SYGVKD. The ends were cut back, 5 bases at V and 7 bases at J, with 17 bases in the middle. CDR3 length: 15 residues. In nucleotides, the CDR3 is TGTGCCATCAGTTCTGGCGACGGGGGTACTGAAAAACTGTTTTTT. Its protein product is CAISSGDGGTEKLFF.

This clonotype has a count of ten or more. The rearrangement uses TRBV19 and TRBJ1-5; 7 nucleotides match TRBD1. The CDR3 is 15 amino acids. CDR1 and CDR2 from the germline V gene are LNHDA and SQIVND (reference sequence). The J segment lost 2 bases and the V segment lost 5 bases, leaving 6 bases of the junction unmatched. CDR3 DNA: TGTGCCAGTAGTGGGAGGGGGCCCGGCAATCAGCCCCAGCATTTT. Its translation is CASSGRGPGNQPQHF.